This note documents a single T cell receptor (beta chain) sequence. Sequencing used immunoSEQ multiplex PCR; TCRdb keeps in-frame clones, though not all of them. The sample shows 57,000 or so clones, about 88% of them seen only once. The sample comes from a study of OX40 agonist ivuxolimab in advanced cancers. The CDR3 is 15 residues long. The ends were cut back, 6 bases at V and 4 bases at J, with 18 bases in the middle. The V gene's germline CDR1 is MGHRA and CDR2 YSYEKL. The chain employs TRBV4-1 and TRBJ2-5; perhaps TRBD1 as D (7 bases). Sequencing was performed on CD4+ or CD8+ T cells sorted from blood, taken in a trial of the OX40 agonist ivuxolimab. This TCR was recovered from an adult with an advanced solid tumor such as melanoma, head and neck, liver or kidney cancer. The CDR3 loop reads CASSRGTVQLETQYF. The CDR3 nucleotides are TGCGCCAGCAGTCGGGGGACAGTACAATTAGAGACCCAGTACTTC.